The 13 T cell receptor beta chains presented below share a single source sample, sequenced in a study of blood T cell repertoires in COVID-19. Only in-frame clones appear in the TCRdb table, and some are missing; sequencing was by immunoSEQ multiplex PCR. This table has 130,000 to 150,000 clones, approximately 79% appearing once. The sequencing sample was made of peripheral blood. The receptors stem from a man in his fifties or sixties with active or convalescent COVID-19.

This clone was detected only a few times. The chain has TRBV13 and TRBJ2-7; 10 nucleotides agree with TRBD1. CDR1 PRHDT and CDR2 FYEKMQ come from the germline V gene (reference sequence). CDR3 size: 14 residues. V gave up 5 bases and J gave up 4 bases; unmatched junction bases: 5. The CDR3 here is CASSKGTGVYEQYF. In DNA form, the CDR3 reads TGTGCCAGCAGCAAAGGGACAGGGGTGTACGAGCAGTACTTC.

V and J are TRBV7-8 and TRBJ2-1, with 13 positions matching TRBD2. This CDR3 contains 18 residues. The germline CDR1 and CDR2 sequences are SGHVS and FQNEAQ. After removal of 1 base from V and 0 bases from J, the junction contained 3 bases not matched to a gene. The DNA for the CDR3 is TGTGCCAGCAGCTTAGGACTAGCGGGAGGACTCTCCTACAATGAGCAGTTCTTC. The encoded protein is CASSLGLAGGLSYNEQFF. Complete variable domain (other parts from reference TRBV7-8 and TRBJ2-1): GAGVSQSPRYKVAKRGQDVALRCDPISGHVSLFWYQQALGQGPEFLTYFQNEAQLDKSGLPSDRFFAERPEGSVSTLKIQRTQQEDSAVYLCASSLGLAGGLSYNEQFFGPGTRLTVL.

The rearrangement uses TRBV24-1 and TRBJ2-1, with TRBD1 identical over 8 bases. This CDR3 contains 16 residues. Germline-derived CDR1 and CDR2 are KGHDR and SFDVKD. V dropped 1 base and J dropped 7; count of bases not matched to a gene: 8. The chain's CDR3 is CATSDFGRGRGNEQFF. CDR3 DNA: TGTGCCACCAGTGATTTCGGCAGGGGGCGCGGTAATGAGCAGTTCTTC.

Remarks on this clone: This same CDR3 is encoded by further DNA sequences in the sample. This chain connects TRBV19 to TRBJ1-5; TRBD1 matches at 7 bases. CDR3 length: 16 residues. The V and J ends lost 6 bases and 0 bases, in that order; junction bases with no gene match: 8. Germline V CDR1 and CDR2: LNHDA, SQIVND (reference sequence). CDR3 sequence: CASRGQFISSNQPQHF. CDR3 nucleotides: TGTGCCAGTAGGGGACAGTTTATTAGTAGCAATCAGCCCCAGCATTTT.

This chain joins TRBV13 and TRBJ2-3, with 8 bases matching TRBD2. The V and J ends lost 4 bases and 6 bases, in that order; junction bases with no gene match: 21. In germline, CDR1 is PRHDT, CDR2 FYEKMQ (reference sequence). The CDR3 runs 19 residues. This CDR3 is CASSSPALVSGDQWDTQYF. In DNA, the CDR3 is TGTGCCAGCAGCTCCCCGGCCCTCGTTAGCGGGGACCAGTGGGATACGCAGTATTTT.

Only a few counts were recorded for this clone. The J gene is TRBJ1-5, the V gene TRBV27, with D possibly TRBD1 on 6 matching bases. The germline gives CDR1 MNHEY, CDR2 SMNVEV (reference sequence). Trimming pared 4 bases from V and 0 bases from J, leaving 16 bases between. The CDR3 totals 17 residues. CDR3 loop: CASSWTPPGDSNQPQHF. The CDR3 DNA sequence: TGTGCCAGCAGTTGGACCCCTCCAGGGGATAGCAATCAGCCCCAGCATTTT.

The CDR3: CASSWAGGETQYF. For the CDR3, the DNA is TGCGCCAGCAGCTGGGCAGGGGGAGAGACCCAGTACTTC. The gene calls are TRBV5-1 and TRBJ2-5; 7 bases align to TRBD1. CDR1 and CDR2 (germline): SGHRS, YFSETQ. J gave up 4 bases and V 3 bases, and 3 bases lay outside the gene matches. The CDR3 is made up of 13 amino acids.

On this clone: The identical CDR3 is also encoded by other nucleotide sequences in the sample. This sequence joins TRBV9 and TRBJ2-7, with D possibly being TRBD2 (5 bases). This CDR3 comprises 14 residues. Germline V gene lookup returns CDR1 SGDLS and CDR2 YYNGEE. The germline V and J ends were trimmed by 0 bases and 0 bases, with 7 bases remaining between them. The CDR3 loop is CASSVGGSSYEQYF. CDR3 nucleotides: TGTGCCAGCAGCGTAGGTGGGAGCTCCTACGAGCAGTACTTC.

The rearrangement uses TRBV10-3 and TRBJ2-1; 12 nucleotides line up with TRBD2. Germline CDR1 reads ENHRY; CDR2 reads SYGVKD. Losses at the gene ends were 10 bases for V and 6 bases for J; bases not matched to a gene: 7. The CDR3 spans 14 residues. The CDR3 spells CATLAGGPSNEQFF. The CDR3 coding sequence is TGTGCCACTCTAGCGGGAGGGCCAAGCAATGAGCAGTTCTTC.

This chain uses TRBV9 with TRBJ1-1; D uncertain. Per germline, CDR1 SGDLS and CDR2 YYNGEE. The CDR3 has 13 amino acids. The V end was cut by 0 bases, the J end by 1 base, with 4 bases between. This CDR3 is CASSVAGNTEAFF. The CDR3 bases are TGTGCCAGCAGCGTAGCAGGGAACACTGAAGCTTTCTTT.

The rearrangement links TRBV9 to TRBJ2-7; D possibly corresponds to TRBD2 (7 bases). The CDR3 totals 14 residues. Germline CDR1 SGDLS, CDR2 YYNGEE. V shed 4 bases and J shed 5 bases, with 16 bases lying between them. The DNA of the CDR3 is TGTGCCAGCAGCCACAGGGCGGGAGTGGACGAGCAGTACTTC. Residues: CASSHRAGVDEQYF.

The V and J genes are TRBV6-5 and TRBJ1-1, with 8 nucleotides matching TRBD1. The CDR3 sequence is 13 residues long. The V gene end was trimmed by 5 bases and the J gene end by 4 bases; junction bases not matched to a gene: 3. CDR1 and CDR2 from the germline V gene are MNHEY and SVGAGI. The CDR3 DNA follows: TGTGCCAGCAGTAACAGGGGGACCACTGAAGCTTTCTTT. Protein sequence: CASSNRGTTEAFF.

J is TRBJ2-7 and V is TRBV27, with D perhaps TRBD1 (5 bases). Germline assignment: CDR1 MNHEY and CDR2 SMNVEV (reference sequence). The CDR3 has 13 amino acids. With 5 bases removed from V and 4 bases from J, the gap between germline ends came to 12 bases. The CDR3 DNA sequence: TGTGCCAGCAGTCTGCTCCAGGGTTACGAGCAGTACTTC. Residues: CASSLLQGYEQYF.